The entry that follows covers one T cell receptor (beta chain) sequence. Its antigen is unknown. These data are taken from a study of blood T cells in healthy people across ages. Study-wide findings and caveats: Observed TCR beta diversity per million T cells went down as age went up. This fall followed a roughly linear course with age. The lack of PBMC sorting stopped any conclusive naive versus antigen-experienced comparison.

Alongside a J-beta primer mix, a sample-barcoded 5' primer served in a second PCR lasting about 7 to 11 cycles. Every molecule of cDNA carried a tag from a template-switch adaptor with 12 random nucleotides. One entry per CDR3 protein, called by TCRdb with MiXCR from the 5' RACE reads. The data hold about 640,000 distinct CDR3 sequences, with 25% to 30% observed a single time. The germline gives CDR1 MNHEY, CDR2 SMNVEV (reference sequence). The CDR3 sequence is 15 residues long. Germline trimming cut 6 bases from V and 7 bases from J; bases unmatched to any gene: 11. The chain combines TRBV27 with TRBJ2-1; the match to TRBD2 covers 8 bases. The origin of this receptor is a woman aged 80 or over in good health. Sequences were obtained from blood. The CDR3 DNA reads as TGTGCCAGCAGCCGCGGGACTAGGCCTCAGAATGAGCAGTTCTTC. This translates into CASSRGTRPQNEQFF.